The present T cell receptor (beta chain) was sequenced within a study of shared clonotypes between healthy human individuals. Across the study: Three plates were used per donor for CD4 naive, three for CD4 memory, two for CD8 naive and one for CD8 memory. Study-level results: Depth was large, yet rarefaction showed that sorted-subset sequencing was incomplete. In a handful of donors, approximately 5% of naive CD4 clonotypes appeared in common.

Naivety among CD8 cells was defined by CD45RO negativity and positive CCR7 selection, thereby excluding terminally differentiated effector memory CD45RA+ cells. Adult donors, all healthy and HIV-negative, had no recent acute infections or vaccinations. The table lists this clone with a count of one. Its antigen is still unknown. TCRdb keeps only in-frame clones here, not all; method: immunoSEQ multiplex PCR. This repertoire shows hundreds of thousands of clones, roughly 95% found once; its top ten account for over 0.1%. This CDR3 has 13 residues. The V and J ends lost 0 bases and 5 bases respectively, with 8 bases between them. CDR1 is PRHDT, CDR2 FYEKMQ, per germline (reference sequence).

The source material was naive CD8+ T cells sorted from blood. The TCR sequence derives from a woman younger than 45 in good health. The chain couples TRBV13 to TRBJ2-7; D is unresolved. In DNA, the CDR3 is TGTGCCAGCAGCTTAGGATCAAAAAACGAGCAGTACTTC. This translates into CASSLGSKNEQYF.